This entry features one TCR beta chain sequence. Germline lookup yields CDR1 LNHDA and CDR2 SQIVND (reference sequence). The CDR3 runs to 15 residues. After removal of 7 bases from V and 2 bases from J, the junction contained 9 bases not matched to a gene. The data are from a study of technical replicates of blood from a handful of donors. The table came from immunoSEQ multiplex PCR; TCRdb's copy has only in-frame clones and leaves some out. In the table there are fewer than 110,000 clones, 96% of which are singletons. The sequence derives from a human donor in good health. This chain uses TRBV19 with TRBJ2-7; 9 nucleotides agree with TRBD2. The sequenced material came from T cells isolated from PBMCs. The CDR3 DNA reads TGTGCCAGTACCGCGGGGGGGGACACCACCTACGAGCAGTACTTC. This translates into CASTAGGDTTYEQYF.